This TCR beta chain derives from a study of T-cell memory formation after mild COVID-19. Study at large: Clustering of TCRs was largely donor specific.

MiXCR, run by TCRdb on the 5' RACE reads, gives a single entry per CDR3 protein. The profile shows around 370,000 distinct CDR3 sequences, 20% to 25% of them singletons. This clonotype was detected a few times. Looked up from germline, CDR1 is DFQATT and CDR2 is SNEGSKA (reference sequence). J gave up 3 bases and V 0 bases, and 7 bases lay outside the gene matches. CDR3 size: 15 residues. The sequence came from an adult woman who had mild COVID-19 (a few samples of this study predate the infection). Cell type and time point are not known. This chain uses TRBV20-1 with TRBJ2-7; 8 bases map to TRBD2. Specimen: PBMCs or a T cell subset sorted from them (not recorded which). The CDR3 here is CSAREELAGLYEQYF. CDR3 DNA sequence: TGCAGTGCTAGAGAGGAGCTAGCGGGTCTCTACGAGCAGTACTTC.